Below, 11 T cell receptor beta chains from the same sample are listed, as sequenced in a study of T cell changes during pregnancy in multiple sclerosis. The protocol was immunoSEQ multiplex PCR, while the TCRdb copy is restricted to in-frame clones and leaves out a portion. The sample lists approximately 84,000 clones, over 85% occurring once. Sequences were derived from peripheral blood, sampled in the second trimester of pregnancy. The receptors stem from a female donor in good health, enrolled as a control in a pregnancy study.

The V gene is TRBV27, the J gene TRBJ1-1; a possible D gene is TRBD1 (5 bases). The CDR3 is 13 amino acids. V was clipped by 3 bases and J by 6 bases, with 11 bases between them. From germline, CDR1 is MNHEY and CDR2 SMNVEV (reference sequence). CDR3 residues: CASSFQGNPEAFF. The CDR3 bases are TGTGCCAGCAGTTTTCAGGGAAATCCTGAAGCTTTCTTT.

The chain is built from TRBV4-1 and TRBJ1-3, with D unclear. The CDR3 sequence is 13 residues long. V was cut by 6 bases and J by 4 bases, with 10 bases left in between. Germline lookup yields CDR1 MGHRA and CDR2 YSYEKL. The CDR3 loop reads CASRPIWGNTIYF. The CDR3 DNA is TGCGCCAGCAGACCTATTTGGGGAAACACCATATATTTT.

This clone came up once. CDR3 DNA sequence: TGTGCCAGAAGAAACGGGACTAGCTACACAGATACGCAGTATTTT. Translated, it gives CARRNGTSYTDTQYF. V and J are TRBV19 and TRBJ2-3; 9 bases are shared with TRBD2. Germline assignment: CDR1 LNHDA and CDR2 SQIVND (reference sequence). The CDR3 contains 15 residues. Losses at the gene ends were 9 bases for V and 2 bases for J; bases not matched to a gene: 9.

This clone was detected once. This chain uses TRBV9 with TRBJ2-2; no definite D call. The CDR3 is made up of 13 amino acids. The germline CDR1 and CDR2 sequences are SGDLS and YYNGEE. V was shortened by 3 bases and J by 2 bases, with 5 bases between the two germline ends. In DNA, the CDR3 is TGTGCCAGCAGCGGGAGCAACACCGGGGAGCTGTTTTTT. Translating gives CASSGSNTGELFF.

The chain combines TRBV2 with TRBJ2-3; 9 positions agree with TRBD2. The length of the CDR3 is 19 residues. Germline trimming cut 2 bases from V and 1 base from J; bases unmatched to any gene: 13. Germline V lookup: CDR1 SNHLY, CDR2 FYNNEI. CDR3 protein: CASSELAGTRGGGTDTQYF. CDR3 nucleotides: TGTGCCAGCAGTGAATTGGCGGGAACGCGGGGGGGTGGCACAGATACGCAGTATTTT.

CDR3 sequence: CASSLEGGAGNTIYF. The CDR3 DNA follows: TGCGCCAGCAGCTTGGAAGGGGGAGCTGGAAACACCATATATTTT. The chain links TRBV5-1 to TRBJ1-3; tentative D call: TRBD1 (6 bases). The CDR3 contains 15 residues. Trimming took off 0 bases at V and 2 bases at J, with 9 bases between the two ends. Germline-derived CDR1 and CDR2 are SGHRS and YFSETQ.

The chain carries TRBV19 and TRBJ2-1; maybe TRBD1 (6 bases). The CDR3 length is 16 residues. V shed 4 bases and J shed 2 bases, with 15 bases lying between them. Germline V gene data show CDR1 as LNHDA and CDR2 as SQIVND (reference sequence). CDR3 DNA: TGTGCCAGTAGTAACCCCAACAGGGACCCCTACAATGAGCAGTTCTTC. Amino acids: CASSNPNRDPYNEQFF.

The CDR3, as DNA: TGTGCCAGCAGTTACGGCCCGGGAGGGTACGAGCAGTACTTC. Translating gives CASSYGPGGYEQYF. The chain couples TRBV6-6 to TRBJ2-7; TRBD2 agrees at 8 bases. Per the germline V gene, CDR1 is MNHNY and CDR2 is SVGAGI (reference sequence). V lost 2 bases, J lost 4 bases, and 4 bases stayed unmatched. CDR3 size: 14 residues.

The rearrangement joins TRBV28 to TRBJ2-2, with D hard to call. Looked up from germline, CDR1 is MDHEN and CDR2 is SYDVKM. V was pared by 3 bases and J by 0 bases, with 8 bases between. CDR3 length: 15 residues. CDR3 protein: CASSFWAANTGELFF. The CDR3 bases are TGTGCCAGCAGTTTTTGGGCCGCGAACACCGGGGAGCTGTTTTTT.

The chain has TRBV5-1 and TRBJ2-2; 7 bases fit TRBD1. The CDR3 length is 15 residues. Germline assignment: CDR1 SGHRS and CDR2 YFSETQ. The V gene end was trimmed by 2 bases and the J gene end by 2 bases; junction bases not matched to a gene: 3. The CDR3 DNA reads as TGCGCCAGCAGCTTCAGGGGGAGTAACACCGGGGAGCTGTTTTTT. It codes for CASSFRGSNTGELFF.

The V call is TRBV5-1, the J call TRBJ2-3; TRBD1 agrees at 8 bases. The V segment lost 3 bases and the J segment 3 bases; nucleotides outside the gene matches: 6. Germline V gene sequence: CDR1 SGHRS, CDR2 YFSETQ. The CDR3 is 15 residues long. The CDR3 protein is CASSSGQAVTDTQYF. DNA of the CDR3: TGCGCCAGCAGCTCGGGACAGGCCGTAACAGATACGCAGTATTTT.